What follows are 27 T cell receptor beta chains derived from one specimen sequenced in a study of blood T cell repertoires in COVID-19. The protocol was immunoSEQ multiplex PCR, while the TCRdb copy is restricted to in-frame clones and leaves out a portion. The table includes about 420,000 clones, around 90% detected once. The specimen was peripheral blood. The source of these receptors is a man younger than 35 with COVID-19, enrolled during active disease.

This sequence joins TRBV19 and TRBJ1-6, with TRBD1 as a possible D gene (5 bases). Trimming removed 5 bases from V and 9 bases from J, with 11 bases in between. The CDR3 loop spans 13 amino acids. Germline V gene lookup returns CDR1 LNHDA and CDR2 SQIVND (reference sequence). The CDR3 DNA sequence: TGTGCCAGTAGTCCAGGGTACGGTTCACCCCTCCACTTT. Protein: CASSPGYGSPLHF.

The J gene is TRBJ2-5, the V gene TRBV30; 11 nucleotides align to TRBD2. Germline assignment: CDR1 GTSNPN and CDR2 SVGIG (reference sequence). CDR3 size: 16 residues. The V and J ends lost 0 bases and 4 bases, in that order; junction bases with no gene match: 7. The CDR3, as DNA: TGTGCCTGGAGTGTGGGGACCGGGACTAGCGGAGAGACCCAGTACTTC. As protein: CAWSVGTGTSGETQYF.

For the CDR3, the DNA is TGTGCCAGCAGTTACTCCCAGACAGGGCCTGGAAACACCATATATTTT. Amino acid sequence: CASSYSQTGPGNTIYF. V and J are TRBV6-5 and TRBJ1-3; 7 bases line up with TRBD1. V dropped 0 bases and J dropped 2; count of bases not matched to a gene: 4. Germline V gene lookup returns CDR1 MNHEY and CDR2 SVGAGI. This CDR3 is built from 16 residues.

The rearrangement uses TRBV5-6 and TRBJ2-7; 10 nucleotides align to TRBD2. V lost 1 base to trimming and J lost 1 base; unmatched junction nucleotides: 2. The CDR3 loop spans 15 amino acids. Germline CDR1 reads SGHDT; CDR2 reads YYEEEE. CDR3 amino acids: CASSLPSGGSYEQYF. The CDR3 region has the DNA TGTGCCAGCAGCTTGCCTAGCGGGGGTTCCTACGAGCAGTACTTC.

This chain links TRBV5-1 with TRBJ2-3, with TRBD1 matching over 8 bases. CDR1 and CDR2 (germline): SGHRS, YFSETQ. This CDR3 is 15 amino acids long. J gave up 2 bases and V 3 bases, and 5 bases lay outside the gene matches. CDR3 region: CASSSTDRVTDTQYF. CDR3 in DNA: TGCGCCAGCAGCTCAACGGACAGGGTCACAGATACGCAGTATTTT.

The rearrangement uses TRBV12-5 and TRBJ2-5; a weak D match, TRBD1 (5 bases). Germline V gives CDR1 LGHNT, CDR2 FRNRAP. CDR3 length equals 13 residues. Trimming took 5 bases from V and 4 from J, leaving 11 bases between them. The CDR3 loop reads CASGPGQGETQYF. In nucleotides, the CDR3 is TGTGCTAGTGGTCCAGGACAAGGAGAGACCCAGTACTTC.

Details on this clone: At the DNA level, this CDR3 is encoded by other sequences in the same sample as well. This chain uses TRBV5-1 with TRBJ2-3; D gene unclear. The germline V gene has CDR1 SGHRS and CDR2 YFSETQ. The CDR3 covers 13 residues. V was shortened by 0 bases and J by 1 base, with 3 bases between the two germline ends. The CDR3 loop is CASSLVGTDTQYF. The CDR3, as DNA: TGCGCCAGCAGCTTGGTCGGCACAGATACGCAGTATTTT.

This chain links TRBV5-6 with TRBJ2-1; D is undetermined. The V end was cut by 3 bases, the J end by 6 bases, with 16 bases between. This CDR3 contains 15 residues. CDR1 is SGHDT and CDR2 is YYEEEE in the germline V gene. The CDR3: CASSYGFIARNEQFF. DNA for the CDR3: TGTGCCAGCAGCTACGGGTTCATTGCCCGCAATGAGCAGTTCTTC.

This chain uses TRBV5-1 with TRBJ2-1; 10 nucleotides align to TRBD2. Germline trimming cut 0 bases from V and 9 bases from J; bases unmatched to any gene: 9. The CDR3 is 16 amino acids. Germline lookup yields CDR1 SGHRS and CDR2 YFSETQ. For the CDR3, the DNA is TGCGCCAGCAGCTTGGAGGCTAGCGGGGGCTGGGGTGAGCAGTTCTTC. This translates into CASSLEASGGWGEQFF.

The chain employs TRBV7-9 and TRBJ2-5, with D perhaps matching TRBD2 (6 bases). Between the trimmed V and J ends, which lost 3 bases and 4 bases, there was a span of 12 bases. This CDR3 spans 14 amino acids. The germline V gene encodes CDR1 SEHNR and CDR2 FQNEAQ (reference sequence). The CDR3 loop reads CASSFRIGGETQYF. The CDR3 nucleotides are TGTGCCAGCAGCTTTCGGATCGGGGGAGAGACCCAGTACTTC.

The chain combines TRBV10-2 with TRBJ2-7; tentative D call: TRBD2 (5 bases). V was shortened by 5 bases and J by 0 bases, with 14 bases between the two germline ends. In germline, CDR1 is WSHSY, CDR2 SAAADI. CDR3 length equals 15 residues. The CDR3 loop is CASSFPSSDSYEQYF. The DNA for the CDR3 is TGCGCCAGCAGTTTTCCTAGCTCAGACTCCTACGAGCAGTACTTC.

The gene calls are TRBV18 and TRBJ2-7, with 8 bases identical to TRBD2. CDR3 length: 16 residues. With V trimmed by 3 bases and J by 4 bases, 11 bases remained unmatched. Germline assignment: CDR1 KGHSH and CDR2 LQKENI. The CDR3: CASSPSRAGGQYEQYF. The CDR3 DNA follows: TGTGCCAGCTCACCCTCCCGGGCGGGAGGTCAGTACGAGCAGTACTTC.

The chain carries TRBV5-6 and TRBJ2-5; D possibly corresponds to TRBD1 (5 bases). CDR3 length: 14 residues. Germline V CDR1 and CDR2: SGHDT, YYEEEE. Trimming cost V 3 bases and J 0 bases, with 9 bases left between them. The CDR3 protein is CASSSDKYQETQYF. The CDR3 coding sequence is TGTGCCAGCAGCTCGGACAAGTACCAAGAGACCCAGTACTTC.

This clone was counted only a few times. Here the CDR3 reads CASSYMGQGYF. The CDR3 nucleotides are TGTGCCAGCAGTTATATGGGACAGGGATACTTC. The rearrangement links TRBV6-5 to TRBJ2-5; 9 nucleotides match TRBD1. The V and J ends lost 3 bases and 14 bases, in that order; junction bases with no gene match: 4. The CDR3 length is 11 residues. Germline-derived CDR1 and CDR2 are MNHEY and SVGAGI.

In this sample, this clone turned up a few times. Here the CDR3 DNA reads TGTGCCAGCAGTGAAAAACTAAAGTACTACGAGCAGTACTTC. This codes for CASSEKLKYYEQYF. This sequence joins TRBV6-1 and TRBJ2-7; D not resolved. Trimming stripped 2 bases from V and 3 bases from J, with 11 bases between. This CDR3 spans 14 amino acids. Germline loops: CDR1 MNHNS, CDR2 SASEGT.

The J gene is TRBJ2-7, the V gene TRBV19, with D perhaps matching TRBD1 (6 bases). V shed 7 bases and J shed 5 bases, with 15 bases lying between them. Germline V CDR1 and CDR2: LNHDA, SQIVND (reference sequence). This CDR3 region has 13 residues. CDR3 DNA: TGTGCCAGTAATGACAGGATTCACAACGAGCAGTACTTC. This translates into CASNDRIHNEQYF. Variable domain in full (rest from reference TRBV19 and TRBJ2-7): DGGITQSPKYLFRKEGQNVTLSCEQNLNHDAMYWYRQDPGQGLRLIYYSQIVNDFQKGDIAEGYSVSREKKESFPLTVTSAQKNPTAFYLCASNDRIHNEQYFGPGTRLTVT.

The chain carries TRBV2 and TRBJ2-3; D perhaps matches TRBD2 (6 bases). CDR1 and CDR2 (germline): SNHLY, FYNNEI. The CDR3 is made up of 16 amino acids. Trimming took off 4 bases at V and 1 base at J, with 15 bases between the two ends. The CDR3 DNA is TGTGCCAGCAGTGTTTTGCAGGCTAGCGGCACAGATACGCAGTATTTT. Its protein is CASSVLQASGTDTQYF.

The chain links TRBV7-3 to TRBJ2-1; D may be TRBD2 (5 bases). Germline V gene data show CDR1 as SGHTA and CDR2 as FQGTGA. Between the trimmed V and J ends, which lost 4 bases and 7 bases, there was a span of 20 bases. The CDR3 is 16 residues long. For the CDR3, the DNA is TGTGCCAGCAGCTCCCTCGCGGGCGGGTCCCAGAATGAGCAGTTCTTC. Its protein is CASSSLAGGSQNEQFF.

The chain combines TRBV3-1 (or the pseudogene TRBV3-2) with TRBJ2-7, with 7 bases identical to TRBD1. This CDR3 is 15 amino acids long. CDR1 is LGHDT, CDR2 YNNKEL, per germline (reference sequence). Losses at the gene ends were 2 bases for V and 3 bases for J; bases not matched to a gene: 7. CDR3 in amino acids: CASSQLFAGGYEQYF. In DNA, the CDR3 is TGTGCCAGCAGCCAACTTTTCGCAGGGGGCTACGAGCAGTACTTC.

V is TRBV5-1 and J is TRBJ2-7, with D perhaps TRBD1 (5 bases). CDR1 and CDR2 from the germline V gene are SGHRS and YFSETQ. The length of the CDR3 is 14 residues. Trimming took off 4 bases at V and 0 bases at J, with 11 bases between the two ends. Here the CDR3 DNA reads TGCGCCAGCAGCGGGGCCGCGTACTCCTACGAGCAGTACTTC. Amino acid sequence: CASSGAAYSYEQYF.

This chain connects TRBV7-6 to TRBJ2-3; the D gene is possibly TRBD2 (5 bases). This CDR3 spans 15 amino acids. CDR1 and CDR2 from the germline V gene are SGHVS and FNYEAQ. Trimming took 2 bases from V and 3 from J, leaving 12 bases between them. The CDR3 region is CASSLYGLQTDTQYF. The CDR3 DNA reads TGTGCCAGCAGCTTATATGGACTCCAAACAGATACGCAGTATTTT.

In DNA form, the CDR3 reads TGTGCCAGCAGCCCCAAAAGGGGGACGGGCACTGAAGCTTTCTTT. Protein sequence: CASSPKRGTGTEAFF. V is TRBV5-4 and J is TRBJ1-1; D is possibly TRBD1 (6 bases). The V gene lost 4 bases and the J gene lost 4 bases, with 17 bases spanning the gap. The CDR3 runs to 15 residues. Germline CDR1 SGHNT, CDR2 YYREEE (reference sequence).

The chain joins TRBV2 to TRBJ2-7, with D maybe TRBD1 (6 bases). The CDR3 has 13 residues. Germline CDR1 SNHLY, CDR2 FYNNEI. With 7 bases removed from V and 0 bases from J, the gap between germline ends came to 10 bases. The CDR3 nucleotides read TGTGCCAGCAATCCGGACAGCTCCTACGAGCAGTACTTC. This gives the protein CASNPDSSYEQYF.

The CDR3 DNA reads TGTGCCAGCTCGGGGGGCCCCTCTGGAAACACCATATATTTT. Translation: CASSGGPSGNTIYF. The rearrangement joins TRBV2 to TRBJ1-3; possibly TRBD1 for D (6 bases). V lost 8 bases to trimming and J lost 0 bases, with 11 bases between them. From germline, CDR1 is SNHLY and CDR2 FYNNEI. This CDR3 has 14 residues.

This clone was seen a handful of times. Other DNA sequences in the same sample also yield this CDR3. The J gene is TRBJ1-4, the V gene TRBV11-2; unclear D gene. The V gene's germline CDR1 is SGHAT and CDR2 FQNNGV. The CDR3 covers 13 residues. V lost 0 bases to trimming and J lost 7 bases, with 6 bases between them. Here the CDR3 reads CASSLDRGEKLFF. The CDR3 nucleotides are TGTGCCAGCAGCTTAGATCGCGGTGAAAAACTGTTTTTT.

This clone was recorded a few times. The V call is TRBV5-6, the J call TRBJ2-5, with TRBD2 as a possible D gene (5 bases). The V gene's germline CDR1 is SGHDT and CDR2 YYEEEE. V was pared by 4 bases and J by 4 bases, with 11 bases between. The CDR3 consists of 13 residues. The DNA for the CDR3 is TGTGCCAGCAGCCCCCGTGAGGGAGAGACCCAGTACTTC. It translates to CASSPREGETQYF. Variable domain in full (rest from reference TRBV5-6 and TRBJ2-5): DAGVTQSPTHLIKTRGQQVTLRCSPKSGHDTVSWYQQALGQGPQFIFQYYEEEERQRGNFPDRFSGHQFPNYSSELNVNALLLGDSALYLCASSPREGETQYFGPGTRLLVL.

The chain recombines TRBV9 with TRBJ2-1; 10 bases align to TRBD2. The CDR3 is made up of 16 amino acids. Germline assignment: CDR1 SGDLS and CDR2 YYNGEE. The V gene end was trimmed by 2 bases and the J gene end by 3 bases; junction bases not matched to a gene: 5. The CDR3 is CASSVIAGGLYNEQFF. Written as DNA, the CDR3 is TGTGCCAGCAGCGTCATAGCGGGAGGTCTCTACAATGAGCAGTTCTTC.